The clone carrying this TCR beta chain was detected ten times or more. Its antigen is currently unknown. The data derive from a study of neurological immune-mediated disorders. Findings of the study overall: When repertoires were grouped phylogenetically, those of 18 of 34 multiple sclerosis patients fell into one related-CDR3 cluster, a possible signature. None of the CDR3 amino acid sequences of expanded clones were shared across subjects, and this suggested private repertoires in all groups. Any association between clinical or MRI features and the multiple sclerosis repertoire cluster was absent.

TCRdb independently ran MiXCR on the 5' RACE reads; one entry per CDR3 protein. The data contain around 30,000 distinct CDR3 sequences, less than 2.5% of them singletons. Unsorted libraries were generated from 2 million PBMCs held at -80 degrees C. The trim removed 4 bases at V and 4 bases at J, leaving 7 bases unmatched. This CDR3 region has 16 residues. The V gene's germline CDR1 is SGHRS and CDR2 YFSETQ. Sequencing was carried out using PBMCs. This TCR was recovered from a woman in her forties or fifties with multiple sclerosis. V and J are TRBV5-1 and TRBJ2-6; 8 bases are shared with TRBD1. This chain's CDR3 is CASSLQGARGANVLTF. The CDR3 bases are TGCGCCAGCAGCCTCCAGGGGGCGCGGGGGGCCAACGTCCTGACTTTC.